The 21 T cell receptor beta chains below come from one sample, sequenced in a study of CD8+ T cells in alopecia areata. Extraction of RNA preceded its reverse transcription into cDNA, which served as the sequencing template. Profiled with immunoSEQ multiplex PCR; TCRdb holds only in-frame clones, not every one. The sample records 150,000 or so clones, roughly 50% being singletons. Sequenced: CD4+ T cells sorted from blood. The receptors derive from a human donor with alopecia areata.

V is TRBV7-9 and J is TRBJ2-4; D could derive from TRBD1 or TRBD2 (5 bases each). Germline V gene data show CDR1 as SEHNR and CDR2 as FQNEAQ (reference sequence). V was clipped by 3 bases and J by 1 base, with 13 bases between them. The CDR3 length is 16 residues. The CDR3 sequence: CASSFFMGTAKNIQYF. For the CDR3, the DNA is TGTGCCAGCAGCTTCTTTATGGGGACGGCCAAAAACATTCAGTACTTC.

CDR3 residues: CASSLDGHTDTQYF. CDR3 in DNA: TGTGCCAGCAGCTTAGACGGCCACACAGATACGCAGTATTTT. This chain joins TRBV11-2 and TRBJ2-3, with D hard to call. The CDR3 covers 14 residues. Germline V gene lookup returns CDR1 SGHAT and CDR2 FQNNGV. V dropped 0 bases and J dropped 2 bases, with 6 bases sitting between them.

The V call is TRBV5-6, the J call TRBJ2-5; tentative D call: TRBD1 (5 bases). Deletions cut 4 bases from V and 5 bases from J, with 12 bases between. Germline loops: CDR1 SGHDT, CDR2 YYEEEE. This CDR3 spans 13 amino acids. In DNA form, the CDR3 reads TGTGCCAGCAGCAGAAACAGGATGGAGACCCAGTACTTC. Its protein is CASSRNRMETQYF.

The chain employs TRBV6-1 and TRBJ2-7; 7 positions match TRBD1. The ends lost 5 bases at V and 0 bases at J; junction bases unmatched: 4. This CDR3 is 14 amino acids long. Germline V lookup: CDR1 MNHNS, CDR2 SASEGT. This CDR3 is CASSRQGSSYEQYF. The CDR3, as DNA: TGTGCCAGCAGTCGACAGGGAAGCTCCTACGAGCAGTACTTC.

This clone was seen more than once but under ten times. The chain joins TRBV30 to TRBJ2-5; D possibly corresponds to TRBD1 (6 bases). This CDR3 has 13 residues. The V gene's germline CDR1 is GTSNPN and CDR2 SVGIG (reference sequence). The V end was cut by 2 bases, the J end by 6 bases, with 13 bases between. CDR3 amino acids: CAWSSQGRKTQYF. Written as DNA, the CDR3 is TGTGCCTGGAGTTCTCAGGGGAGAAAGACCCAGTACTTC.

The V gene is TRBV5-4, the J gene TRBJ2-6; D gene ambiguous. The CDR3 runs to 15 residues. Germline CDR1 reads SGHNT; CDR2 reads YYREEE (reference sequence). Between the trimmed V and J ends, which lost 0 bases and 1 base, there was a span of 5 bases. CDR3 residues: CASSLVGSGANVLTF. CDR3 coding DNA: TGTGCCAGCAGCTTGGTAGGTTCTGGGGCCAACGTCCTGACTTTC.

This clone was seen only once. The chain couples TRBV18 to TRBJ2-3, with D uncertain. The ends were cut back, 1 base at V and 0 bases at J, with 5 bases in the middle. Germline loops: CDR1 KGHSH, CDR2 LQKENI. The CDR3 runs 14 residues. The CDR3 DNA is TGTGCCAGCTCACCACGCCAGAGCACAGATACGCAGTATTTT. Translation: CASSPRQSTDTQYF.

The chain links TRBV7-9 to TRBJ2-1; no firm D call. This CDR3 has 14 residues. Trimming left V 5 bases short and J 0 bases short, with 8 bases between. CDR1 and CDR2 (germline): SEHNR, FQNEAQ (reference sequence). CDR3 DNA sequence: TGTGCCAGCAGCCAACAAAGCTCCTACAATGAGCAGTTCTTC. It translates to CASSQQSSYNEQFF.

The rearrangement uses TRBV5-1 and TRBJ2-2, with D perhaps assigned TRBD1 or TRBD2 (5 bases each). This CDR3 spans 14 amino acids. V dropped 4 bases and J dropped 2 bases, with 9 bases sitting between them. Per germline, CDR1 SGHRS and CDR2 YFSETQ. CDR3 sequence: CASSRDGNTGELFF. In nucleotides, the CDR3 is TGCGCCAGCAGCCGGGACGGAAACACCGGGGAGCTGTTTTTT.

V usage is TRBV5-1 and J usage is TRBJ1-1; 7 bases map to TRBD1. Germline CDR1 SGHRS, CDR2 YFSETQ. The length of the CDR3 is 17 residues. Unmatched junction bases numbered 14, after V lost 4 bases and J lost 2 bases. The CDR3 DNA reads TGCGCCAGCAGCCTTGGAGGGTCGGGACAGAATAACACTGAAGCTTTCTTT. Translation gives CASSLGGSGQNNTEAFF.

The rearrangement links TRBV29-1 to TRBJ1-4; D call uncertain. CDR1 SQVTM and CDR2 ANQGSEA come from the germline V gene. The CDR3 sequence is 17 residues long. V shed 4 bases and J shed 0 bases, with 18 bases lying between them. This chain's CDR3 is CSVVGVSEDATNEKLFF. CDR3 sequence (DNA): TGCAGCGTTGTCGGTGTTTCGGAAGATGCAACTAATGAAAAACTGTTTTTT.

About this clone itself: One end of the junction does not line up with germline, which may come from a read error. This sequence joins TRBV27 and TRBJ2-1; TRBD2 aligns across 8 bases. CDR3 length: 12 amino acids. Germline values: CDR1 MNHEY, CDR2 SMNVEV (reference sequence). The CDR3 here is CVSSSLLAERFF. CDR3 nucleotides: TGTGTCAGCAGTTCATTACTAGCGGAGCGGTTCTTC.

CDR3 amino acids: CASNLFTRLEGRADTQYF. The CDR3 coding sequence is TGCGCCAGCAACCTCTTCACTCGTTTGGAAGGGCGCGCAGATACGCAGTATTTT. This sequence joins TRBV5-1 and TRBJ2-3, with D hard to call. The CDR3 loop spans 18 amino acids. The V end was cut by 6 bases, the J end by 4 bases, with 27 bases between. Germline loops: CDR1 SGHRS, CDR2 YFSETQ.

This sequence joins TRBV27 and TRBJ2-1; D gene unclear. Germline V gene data show CDR1 as MNHEY and CDR2 as SMNVEV (reference sequence). This CDR3 is 15 amino acids long. V lost 2 bases, J lost 2 bases, and 10 bases lay in between. The CDR3 DNA is TGTGCCAGCAGTTTAACGGTTGCTCCCTACAATGAGCAGTTCTTC. Amino acid sequence: CASSLTVAPYNEQFF.

This clone was observed a handful of times. The chain links TRBV29-1 to TRBJ2-7; TRBD2 might be the D (5 bases). V lost 4 bases to trimming and J lost 4 bases, with 20 bases between them. The CDR3 loop spans 15 amino acids. From germline, CDR1 is SQVTM and CDR2 ANQGSEA. The DNA for the CDR3 is TGCAGCGTTGGCCCCGAAGGGAGTGAAACTTACGAGCAGTACTTC. Protein sequence: CSVGPEGSETYEQYF.

A few counts support this clone. V gene TRBV10-3 combines with J gene TRBJ2-3; D is uncertain. Germline assignment: CDR1 ENHRY and CDR2 SYGVKD. V shed 4 bases and J shed 4 bases, with 9 bases lying between them. The CDR3 extends over 13 amino acids. The CDR3 sequence: CAISVVGADTQYF. CDR3 DNA sequence: TGTGCCATCAGTGTCGTGGGTGCAGATACGCAGTATTTT.

This clone turned up a few times. The V call is TRBV29-1, the J call TRBJ2-2, with 7 bases fitting TRBD2. Germline lookup yields CDR1 SQVTM and CDR2 ANQGSEA. J was trimmed by 6 bases and V by 1 base; bases with no gene match: 11. The CDR3 sequence is 16 residues long. The CDR3 reads CSVEVGTTSLPGELFF. The CDR3 DNA reads TGCAGCGTTGAAGTGGGGACTACAAGCCTGCCCGGGGAGCTGTTTTTT.

This clone showed up just a few times. The rearrangement joins TRBV5-6 to TRBJ2-3; possible D gene TRBD1, 6 bases. Looked up from germline, CDR1 is SGHDT and CDR2 is YYEEEE. This CDR3 comprises 15 residues. Trimming stripped 0 bases from V and 2 bases from J, with 10 bases between. This CDR3 reads CASSLGQVYTDTQYF. In nucleotides, the CDR3 is TGTGCCAGCAGCTTGGGACAGGTTTACACAGATACGCAGTATTTT.

The rearrangement uses TRBV7-8 and TRBJ2-5, with TRBD2 as a possible D gene (6 bases). The length of the CDR3 is 17 residues. CDR1 is SGHVS and CDR2 is FQNEAQ in the germline V gene. V gave up 1 base and J gave up 5 bases, with 20 bases separating them. DNA of the CDR3: TGTGCCAGCAGCTTAGGGTCCACGGGACTGCCTTGGGAGACCCAGTACTTC. This sequence encodes CASSLGSTGLPWETQYF.

This clone was observed a few times. The sample has other DNA sequences that encode this CDR3 too. The V and J genes are TRBV7-9 and TRBJ2-3; no firm D call. The CDR3 covers 12 residues. V gave up 1 base and J gave up 4 bases, with 3 bases separating them. The germline gives CDR1 SEHNR, CDR2 FQNEAQ (reference sequence). The CDR3, as DNA: TGTGCCAGCAGCTTAGTCTCAGATACGCAGTATTTT. It is translated as CASSLVSDTQYF.

The V call is TRBV18, the J call TRBJ2-7, with TRBD1 matching over 12 bases. This CDR3 comprises 15 residues. CDR1 and CDR2 (germline): KGHSH, LQKENI. The junction had 4 bases not matched to a gene; V was cut back by 3 bases and J by 4 bases. The CDR3 sequence is CASSPPGQGAYEQYF. In nucleotides, the CDR3 is TGTGCCAGCTCACCTCCGGGACAGGGGGCATACGAGCAGTACTTC.